This TCR beta chain was obtained from a study of control samples from healthy donors and cancer patients. V lost 3 bases and J lost 8; bases outside the gene matches: 6. Germline V lookup: CDR1 LGHNA, CDR2 YNFKEQ. The CDR3 loop spans 13 amino acids. This clone was recorded only once. Using immunoSEQ multiplex PCR, the repertoire was profiled, and TCRdb retains in-frame clones only, with some absent. The repertoire holds 90,000 to 120,000 clones, 70% to 85% seen once, with around 6.2% in the top ten. The chain joins TRBV4-2 to TRBJ1-2; 7 nucleotides agree with TRBD1. The TCR comes from a man aged 18 to 30 in good health. Sequencing was done on a sample of blood. The CDR3 spells CASSHLPGGGYTF. For the CDR3, the DNA is TGTGCCAGCAGCCATCTACCAGGGGGAGGCTACACCTTC.